The T cell receptor (beta chain) under discussion was sequenced for a study of vaccination effects on CD4 cells after COVID-19. Across the whole study: Either the mRNA-1273 or the BNT162b2 vaccine was given to participants as two doses. General study findings and limits: At late timepoints after vaccination, vaccine- and infection-induced clones shrank markedly.

This clone was observed a handful of times. Its antigen is currently unknown. Assay used: immunoSEQ multiplex PCR; TCRdb lists only in-frame clones, some missing. The profile shows about 66,000 clones, 55% to 75% of them singletons. It was after around eleven days of culture that CD4+ T cells were isolated. The CDR3 runs 17 residues. With 0 bases clipped from V and 2 bases from J, the junction kept 10 bases outside the gene matches. CDR1 SGHDT and CDR2 YYEEEE come from the germline V gene. The starting material was CD4+ T cells from PBMCs cultured without peptide, obtained before COVID-19 vaccination. The receptor was isolated from a human donor who had a prior SARS-CoV-2 infection. V is TRBV5-6 and J is TRBJ1-2; 7 bases are shared with TRBD1. Here the CDR3 DNA reads TGTGCCAGCAGCTTGGGACAGGGTTTTTGGACCAACTATGGCTACACCTTC. It yields the protein CASSLGQGFWTNYGYTF. The entire variable domain, with the rest obtained from reference TRBV5-6 and TRBJ1-2, is as follows: DAGVTQSPTHLIKTRGQQVTLRCSPKSGHDTVSWYQQALGQGPQFIFQYYEEEERQRGNFPDRFSGHQFPNYSSELNVNALLLGDSALYLCASSLGQGFWTNYGYTFGSGTRLTVV.